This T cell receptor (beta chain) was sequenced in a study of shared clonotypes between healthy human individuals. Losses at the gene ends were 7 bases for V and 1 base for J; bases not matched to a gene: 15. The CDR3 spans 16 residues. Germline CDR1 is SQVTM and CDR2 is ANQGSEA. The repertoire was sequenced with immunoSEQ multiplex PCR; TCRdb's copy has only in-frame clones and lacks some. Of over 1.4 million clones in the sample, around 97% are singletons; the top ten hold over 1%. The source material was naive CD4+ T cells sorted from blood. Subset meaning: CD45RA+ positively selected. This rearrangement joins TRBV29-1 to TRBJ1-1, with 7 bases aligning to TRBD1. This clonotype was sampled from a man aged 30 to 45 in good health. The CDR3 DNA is TGCAGCGCCAAAGGCGCCCCGGGACAGAGGAACACTGAAGCTTTCTTT. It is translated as CSAKGAPGQRNTEAFF.